This T cell receptor beta chain came from a study of T-cell reconstitution after alpha-beta-depleted transplantation in children. This clonotype was seen repeatedly, ten times or more. Using unique molecular identifiers, the investigators prepared the TCRbeta library. MiXCR, applied by TCRdb to the PCR reads, yields one record per CDR3 protein. The data hold over 550,000 distinct CDR3 sequences, with more than 9% observed a single time. Per germline, CDR1 LGHNA and CDR2 YNFKEQ. Deletions cut 1 base from V and 4 bases from J, with 8 bases between. The CDR3 spans 13 residues. The sample in question was PBMCs from the stem cell graft donor, obtained from the stem cell graft. V gene TRBV4-2 combines with J gene TRBJ2-7; no firm D call. This TCR was recovered from a human donor who donated a stem cell graft to a child with acute myeloid leukemia. CDR3 sequence reads: CASSQVGPYEQYF. CDR3 bases: TGTGCCAGCAGCCAAGTTGGCCCATACGAGCAGTACTTC.